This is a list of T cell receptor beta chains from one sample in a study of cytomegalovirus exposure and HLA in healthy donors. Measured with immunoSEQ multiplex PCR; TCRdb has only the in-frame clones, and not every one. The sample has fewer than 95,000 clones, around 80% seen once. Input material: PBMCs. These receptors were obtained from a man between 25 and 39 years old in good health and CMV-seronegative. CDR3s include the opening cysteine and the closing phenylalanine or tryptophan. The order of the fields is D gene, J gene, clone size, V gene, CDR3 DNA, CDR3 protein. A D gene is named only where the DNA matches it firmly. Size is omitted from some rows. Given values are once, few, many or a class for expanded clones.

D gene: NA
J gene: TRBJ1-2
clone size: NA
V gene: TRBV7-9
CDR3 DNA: TGTGCCAGCAGCTTTGGGGGGAACTATGGCTACACCTTC
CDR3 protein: CASSFGGNYGYTF

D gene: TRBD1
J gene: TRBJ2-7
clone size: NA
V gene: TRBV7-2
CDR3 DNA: TGTGCCAGCAGCCCCATCGGACAGGGAATCGACGAGCAGTACTTC
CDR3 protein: CASSPIGQGIDEQYF

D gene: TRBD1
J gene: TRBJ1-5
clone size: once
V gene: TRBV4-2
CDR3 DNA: TGTGCCAGCAGCCAAGGTACAGGGGGCGAGGAGCCCCAGCATTTT
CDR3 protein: CASSQGTGGEEPQHF

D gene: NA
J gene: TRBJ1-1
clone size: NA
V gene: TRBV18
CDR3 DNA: TGTGCCAGCTCAGAACAGCTTGTTATGAACACTGAAGCTTTCTTT
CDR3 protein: CASSEQLVMNTEAFF

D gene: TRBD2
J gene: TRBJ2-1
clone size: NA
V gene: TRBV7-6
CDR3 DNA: TGTGCCAGCAGCGCGACTAGCGGAACCATGTCTTACAATGAGCAGTTCTTC
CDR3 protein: CASSATSGTMSYNEQFF

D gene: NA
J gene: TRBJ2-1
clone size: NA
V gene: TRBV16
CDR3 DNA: TGTGCCAGCAGCCAATCGTCGGGGTTCCATGAGCAGTTCTTC
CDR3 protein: CASSQSSGFHEQFF

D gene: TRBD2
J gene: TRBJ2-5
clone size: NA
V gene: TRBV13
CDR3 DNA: TGTGCCAGCAGAAAGGGATTGGCGGGGGGGCCTTCATTCAAGGAGACCCAGTACTTC
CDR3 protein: CASRKGLAGGPSFKETQYF

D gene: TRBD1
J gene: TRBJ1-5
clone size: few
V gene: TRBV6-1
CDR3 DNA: TGTGCCAGCAGTGACAGGGGGCGAGGGAATCAGCCCCAGCATTTT
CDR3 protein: CASSDRGRGNQPQHF

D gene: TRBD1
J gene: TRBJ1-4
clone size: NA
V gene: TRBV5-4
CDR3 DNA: TGTGCCAGCAGCTTGGATGGGACAGGGAATGAAAAACTGTTTTTT
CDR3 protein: CASSLDGTGNEKLFF

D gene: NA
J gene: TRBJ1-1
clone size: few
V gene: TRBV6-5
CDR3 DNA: TGTGCCAGTCTGGGTGAGACGAGGACTGAAGCTTTCTTT
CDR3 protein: CASLGETRTEAFF

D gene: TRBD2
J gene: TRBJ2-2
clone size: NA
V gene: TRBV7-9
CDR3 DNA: TGTTCCAGCAGCTTAGGATCCGGGACTAGCTACGGGGAGCTGTTTTTT
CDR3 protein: CSSSLGSGTSYGELFF

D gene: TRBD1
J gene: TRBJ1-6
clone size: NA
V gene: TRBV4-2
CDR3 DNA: TGTGCCAGCCGGCCACCGGGACAGGGTAATTCACCCCTCCACTTT
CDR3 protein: CASRPPGQGNSPLHF

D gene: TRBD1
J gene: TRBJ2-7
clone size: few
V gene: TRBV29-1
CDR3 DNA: TGCAGCGTTGAAGGCCGGGACAGAGCCTACGAGCAGTACTTC
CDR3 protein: CSVEGRDRAYEQYF

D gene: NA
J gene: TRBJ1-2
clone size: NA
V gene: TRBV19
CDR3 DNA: TGTGCCAGTAGTCACAGATCGAGATACGGCTACACCTTC
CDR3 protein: CASSHRSRYGYTF

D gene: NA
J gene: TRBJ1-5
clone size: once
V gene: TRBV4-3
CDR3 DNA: TGCGCCAGCAGCAAGAGCGCGGGGGGAGGCAATCAGCCCCAGCATTTT
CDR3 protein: CASSKSAGGGNQPQHF

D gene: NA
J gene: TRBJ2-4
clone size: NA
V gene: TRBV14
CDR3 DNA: TGTGCCAGCAGCCAAGGGGCAGATATAGCCAAAAACATTCAGTACTTC
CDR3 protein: CASSQGADIAKNIQYF

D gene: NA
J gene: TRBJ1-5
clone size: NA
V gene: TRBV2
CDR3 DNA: TGTGCCAGCAGTGAAGCCCGGGGACAAATCGCCGGTCAGCCCCAGCATTTT
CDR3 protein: CASSEARGQIAGQPQHF

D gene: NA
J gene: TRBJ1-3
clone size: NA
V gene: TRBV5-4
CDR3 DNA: TGTGCCAGCAGCTTTAAAATGATGAGGACAGTAGACTCTGGAAACACCATATATTTT
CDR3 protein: CASSFKMMRTVDSGNTIYF

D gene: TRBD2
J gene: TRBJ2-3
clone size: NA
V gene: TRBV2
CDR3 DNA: TGTGCCAGCAGCTCCGGACAGGTTGGGACTAGCGGGGGGGCCCATACGCAGTATTTT
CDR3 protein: CASSSGQVGTSGGAHTQYF

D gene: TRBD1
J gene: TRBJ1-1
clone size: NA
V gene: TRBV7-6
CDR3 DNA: TGTGCCAGCAGCCCTTCCCCAACCGGGACAGGGATGGCCACTGAAGCTTTCTTT
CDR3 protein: CASSPSPTGTGMATEAFF

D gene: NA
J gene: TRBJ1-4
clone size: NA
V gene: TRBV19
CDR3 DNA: TGTGCCAGTAGACTCAGGGGACCTAATGAAAAACTGTTTTTT
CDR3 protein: CASRLRGPNEKLFF

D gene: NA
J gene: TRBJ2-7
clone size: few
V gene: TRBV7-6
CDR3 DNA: TGTGCCAGCAGCTTATACCAGGGGAGGGACGAGCAGTACTTC
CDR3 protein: CASSLYQGRDEQYF

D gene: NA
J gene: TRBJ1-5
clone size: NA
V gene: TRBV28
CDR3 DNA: TGTGCCAGCATCTTTAGTAGGGGCCGCAATCAGCCCCAGCATTTT
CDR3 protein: CASIFSRGRNQPQHF

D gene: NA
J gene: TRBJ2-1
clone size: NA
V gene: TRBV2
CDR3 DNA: TGTGCCAGCAGGGACACGGAGCAGCTCTTC
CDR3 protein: CASRDTEQLF

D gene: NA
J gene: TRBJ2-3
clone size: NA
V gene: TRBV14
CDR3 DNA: TGTGCCAGCAGCCAAGTCTGGACTAGCACAGATACGCAGTATTTT
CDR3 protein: CASSQVWTSTDTQYF

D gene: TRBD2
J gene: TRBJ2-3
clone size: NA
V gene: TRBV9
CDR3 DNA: TGTGCCAGCAGCGTAAGAGCGGGGGGGCCGTCGACAGATACGCAGTATTTT
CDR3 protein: CASSVRAGGPSTDTQYF

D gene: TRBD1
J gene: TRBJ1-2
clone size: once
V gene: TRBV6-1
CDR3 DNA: TGTGCCAGCAACTCACCGGGACAGGGTAGGGATGGCTACACCTTC
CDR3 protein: CASNSPGQGRDGYTF

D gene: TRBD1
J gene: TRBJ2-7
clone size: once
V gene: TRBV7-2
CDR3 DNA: TGTGCCAGCAGCCCTGGGGACAGTGGACTCGAGCAGTACTTC
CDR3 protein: CASSPGDSGLEQYF

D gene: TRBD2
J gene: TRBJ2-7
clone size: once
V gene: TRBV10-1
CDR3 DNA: TGCGCCAGCACTCTATTCGAAGGACTAGCGGGGGCCTACGAGCAGTACTTC
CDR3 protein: CASTLFEGLAGAYEQYF

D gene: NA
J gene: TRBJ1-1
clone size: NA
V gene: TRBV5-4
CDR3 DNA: TGTGCCAGCAGCCCCGGACATATCATGAACACTGAAGCTTTCTTT
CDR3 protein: CASSPGHIMNTEAFF

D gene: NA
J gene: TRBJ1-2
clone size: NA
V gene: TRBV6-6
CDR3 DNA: TGTGCCAGCAATAGACAGGACTATGGCTACACCTTC
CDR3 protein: CASNRQDYGYTF

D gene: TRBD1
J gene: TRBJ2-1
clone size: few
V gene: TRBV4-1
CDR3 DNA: TGCGCCAGCAGCCAAGATTCGGACAGGCACTACAATGAGCAGTTCTTC
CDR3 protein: CASSQDSDRHYNEQFF

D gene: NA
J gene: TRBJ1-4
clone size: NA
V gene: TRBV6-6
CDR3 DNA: TGTGCCAGCAGTTACCCCGCGGACAGCCTAAATGAAAAACTGTTTTTT
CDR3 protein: CASSYPADSLNEKLFF

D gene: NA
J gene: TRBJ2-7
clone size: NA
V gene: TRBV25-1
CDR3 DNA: TGTGCCAGCAGCCCCAACTCCTACGAGCAGTACTTC
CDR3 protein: CASSPNSYEQYF

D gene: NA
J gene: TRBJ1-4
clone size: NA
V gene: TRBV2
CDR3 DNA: TGTGCCAGCAGTTCGTCGACAGCAACTAATGAAAAACTGTTTTTT
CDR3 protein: CASSSSTATNEKLFF

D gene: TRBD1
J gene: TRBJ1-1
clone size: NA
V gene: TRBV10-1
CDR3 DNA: TGCGCCAGCAGTGACGGCCAGGACAGGGTTACTGAAGCTTTCTTT
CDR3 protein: CASSDGQDRVTEAFF

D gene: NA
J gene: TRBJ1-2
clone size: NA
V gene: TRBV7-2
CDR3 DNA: TGTGCCAGCAGCTTAGATTGGGAGGGTTTCAACACCTTC
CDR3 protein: CASSLDWEGFNTF

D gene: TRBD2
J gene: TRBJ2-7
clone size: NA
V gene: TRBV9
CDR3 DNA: TGTGCCAGCAGCGTAGAGGGGGGGACTAGCTACGAGCAGTACTTC
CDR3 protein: CASSVEGGTSYEQYF

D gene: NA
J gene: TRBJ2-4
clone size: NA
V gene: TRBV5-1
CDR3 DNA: TGCGCCAGCAGCTTGGGACAGGTCCTAGCCAAAAACATTCAGTACTTC
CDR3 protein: CASSLGQVLAKNIQYF

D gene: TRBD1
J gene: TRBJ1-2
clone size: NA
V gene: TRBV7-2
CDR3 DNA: TGTGCCAGCAGCCCACCGCGACAGGGCAACTATGGCTACACCTTC
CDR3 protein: CASSPPRQGNYGYTF

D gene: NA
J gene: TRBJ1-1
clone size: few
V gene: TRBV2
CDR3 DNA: TGTGCCAGCAGTGAGGTCAATCTAAGCACTGAAGCTTTCTTT
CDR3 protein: CASSEVNLSTEAFF

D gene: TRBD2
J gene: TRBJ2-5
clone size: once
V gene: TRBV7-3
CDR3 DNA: TGTGCCAGCAGCTTACTCGCGGGGGGGCCCGAGACCCAGTACTTC
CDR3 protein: CASSLLAGGPETQYF

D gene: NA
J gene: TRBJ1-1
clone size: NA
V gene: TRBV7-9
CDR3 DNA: TGTGCCAGCAGCATACCAGATGGCAGGGAAGCTTTCTTT
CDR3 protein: CASSIPDGREAFF

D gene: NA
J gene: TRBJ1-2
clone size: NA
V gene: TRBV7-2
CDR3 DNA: TGTGCCAGCAGCTTAGGGGCGAGCTATGGCTACACCTTC
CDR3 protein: CASSLGASYGYTF

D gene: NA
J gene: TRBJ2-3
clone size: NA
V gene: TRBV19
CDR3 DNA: TGTGCCAGTAGTACTCGACAGGGCACAGATACGCAGTATTTT
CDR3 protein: CASSTRQGTDTQYF

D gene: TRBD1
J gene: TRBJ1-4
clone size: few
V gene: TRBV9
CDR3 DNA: TGTGCCAGCAGCGCGCGGGACAGGGTCGATGAAAAACTGTTTTTT
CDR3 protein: CASSARDRVDEKLFF

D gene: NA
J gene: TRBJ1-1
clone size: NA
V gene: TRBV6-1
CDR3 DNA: TGTGCCAGCAGCCTCCGGTACGGTTTGAACACTGAAGCTTTCTTT
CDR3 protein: CASSLRYGLNTEAFF

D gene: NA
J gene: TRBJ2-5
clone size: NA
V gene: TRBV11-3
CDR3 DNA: TGTGCCAGCAGTTGGGTCCTAGCTGGGAGGTCTAAAGAGACCCAGTACTTC
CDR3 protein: CASSWVLAGRSKETQYF

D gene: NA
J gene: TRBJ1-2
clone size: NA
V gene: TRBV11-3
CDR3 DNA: TGTGCCAGCAGCTTATACTACGGTGGTTATGGCTACACCTTC
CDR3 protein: CASSLYYGGYGYTF